Below, one T cell receptor (beta chain) is given with its context. Its antigen is still unknown. No base quality information exists; no much larger clone differs at one position. The sample belongs to a study of cytomegalovirus exposure and HLA in healthy donors (dated by TCRdb to 2016 to 2017). Turning to the overall study: In an earlier analysis of approximately 640 of the donors, 276 Gb of sequence data and approximately 100 million unique TCR beta sequences from about 179 million T cells were reported. The aim of the study was to test whether cataloging public T cell receptors could identify signatures of past pathogen exposure. Among 350 to 400 genotyped donors of the cohort, an average of approximately 230,000 unique TCR beta nucleotide sequences were sequenced per donor, around a sixth of them non-productive. All discovery cohort repertoires had been generated on a single sequencing platform. In the later analysis, no new phenotypic data were used to find candidate immune exposures; instead, reliance was placed on TCR beta sequences and their occurrence across donors. Besides the first cohort of under 700 subjects, a separate validation cohort made up of 95 to 150 different subjects was used. An earlier analysis of nearly 600 of the donors applied high-throughput TCR beta sequencing to assess whether each TCR beta V gene segment acted as functional or pseudogenic. An early release covering over 500 HLA-typed donors comprised about 290 gigabases of sequencing data and tens of millions of unique TCR sequences. Of the 300 to 400 genotyped donors, approximately 80% fell in the genetic ancestry cluster associated with self-reported Caucasian donors. Genome-wide SNP genotypes for about 65% of the roughly 670 donors were used in a later genetic analysis, which treated that subset as a discovery cohort. HLA typing covered class I and class II loci at four-digit resolution. Because of strong linkage in the cohort, a handful of DR-DQ haplotypes were treated as single units for association and clustering. To study patterns of TCR occurrence, a later analysis re-analyzed previously published TCR beta repertoires from under 750 donors and added high-resolution HLA genotyping. Donor age, sex, ethnicity and CMV serostatus were compiled together with the repertoire data. To predict cytomegalovirus infection status, the study combined high-throughput TCR immunosequencing, statistical association of individual TCRs with disease status, and machine learning. Typing coverage varied by locus: about 629-630 donors for A, B, C, DRB1 and DQB1; about 520 for DQA1; about 590 for DPA1; fewer than 480 for DPB1. The study profiled the T cell repertoires of more than 500 subjects by immunosequencing and related them to cytomegalovirus serostatus. The research as a whole found: A later analysis associated some 17,000 TCR beta sequences with specific HLA alleles at a false discovery rate of 0.05. In a later genetic analysis, a missense DCLRE1C variant was associated with V-gene and J-gene trimming of TCR beta chains, and the association was replicated in an independent cohort. In an earlier analysis of approximately 590 of the donors, most TCR beta V segments appeared in productive rearrangements about 87% or about 30% of the time, broadly matching IMGT annotations. HLA typing was unavailable for some donors at each locus, so association tests used only the typed subset. While some public TCRs were present in many individuals, most TCR sequences turned up only very rarely across donors. In a later analysis, HLA-associated TCR beta chains showed more clonal expansion and lower generation probabilities than non-associated chains that were equally common. Roughly uniform sequencing depth across donors was assumed in presence/absence analyses, although this assumption may not hold. The cohort was sequenced for TCR beta chains only, and without alpha or paired-chain data the features that could be detected were limited. In a later analysis, most CMV-associated TCR beta chains were found to appear HLA-restricted, with HLA associations seemingly driven largely by CMV exposure. A later analysis reported that several top co-occurrence clusters appeared linked to parvovirus B19, influenza, CMV and Epstein-Barr virus. Three of the identified cytomegalovirus-associated TCR beta chains were confirmed in vitro to be specific for cytomegalovirus antigens. Because counts were too low, more than 15 rarely observed V segments, including chromosome 9 orphons, were excluded from the earlier analysis of around 590 of the donors. Compared with the roughly 600-donor mean, donors in an Asian-associated ancestry cluster had fewer N-insertions in productive TCRs, according to a later genetic analysis. A further reported finding was that TCR beta sequences accurately predicted the HLA-A and HLA-B alleles for most subjects in the first cohort. Some IMGT-functional V segments, including TRBV6-2 and TRBV6-3, could not be distinguished by the 87-base-pair reads and were therefore excluded. The authors suggested that the approach could potentially be extended to other disease states and immunological phenotypes. A group of highly shared sequence variants was considered likely to be a technical artifact of the sequencing pipeline. For the cohort, immune exposure information was limited to CMV serostatus. In a later analysis, the rate of TCR association differed among HLA loci, with DRB1 alleles having the most associated TCRs and HLA-C alleles having the fewest. The classifier was reported to diagnose cytomegalovirus status with high specificity and sensitivity in both the original cohort and the validation cohort. Linkage disequilibrium might explain the correlated functional status among segregating V segments, but an unknown experimental factor could not be excluded. Strong co-occurrence of HLA alleles, especially DR and DQ, made assigning TCR associations to individual alleles difficult. The study gave a list of about 160 TCR beta chains associated with cytomegalovirus.

The germline V gene (reference sequence) provides CDR1 GTSNPN and CDR2 SVGIG. The germline ends are 25 bases apart after V is trimmed by 0 bases and J by 5 bases. The CDR3 sequence holds 18 residues, the cysteine and phenylalanine included. Just the 54-base CDR3 DNA is kept, in frame starting at base 1. Library prep was done by the immunoSEQ multiplex PCR assay. For the multiplex PCR, a mixture combining 60 forward primers for TCR Vbeta segments and 13 reverse primers for TCR Jbeta segments was used. A multiplex PCR assay on genomic DNA amplified the CDR3 region of rearranged TCR beta genes. The amplified TCR beta libraries were sequenced on the Illumina HiSeq System as 87-base-pair reads. The original methods were these. A later analysis counted approximately 74 million unique TCR beta chains across the 666 repertoires, and around 12 million of these chains were shared by at least two donors. To remove PCR and sequencing errors, raw reads were error-corrected and collapsed into unique sequences using a nearest-neighbor algorithm that merged closely related sequences. Alignment of CDR3 sequences to IMGT reference sequences was used to assign V, D and J gene segments. For a sequence to be retained, a match of at least six nucleotides to both a V gene segment and a J gene segment was required. Rearrangements were called productive when the CDR3 lacked stop codons and stayed in frame with V and J; all others were non-productive. CDR3 was defined according to IMGT convention as the region running from the second conserved V-encoded cysteine to the conserved J-encoded phenylalanine. Sequences without an unambiguous match to a single V gene segment were excluded from the earlier analysis of a few hundred of the donors. In an earlier analysis of approximately 590 of the donors, a V segment was called functional when productive rearrangements were above 56.7%, and segregating when the standard deviation between donors exceeded 5%. To diagnose cytomegalovirus status from the catalog of TCR beta chain sequences, a statistical classification framework was built. In a later analysis, TCR nucleotide sequences were compared against IMGT/GENE-DB human TR gene sequences so that V and J genes could be assigned. In a later analysis, CDR3 sequences and most-parsimonious VDJ recombination scenarios were assigned using the TCRdist pipeline. A later analysis defined each TCR beta chain by its CDR3 amino acid sequence plus V-gene family, and excluded reads lacking a unique V-gene family. In a later analysis, 450 to 600 highly shared, low-generation-probability nucleotide sequences were removed to address suspected cross-contamination and a sequencing artifact. In a later analysis, a clonal expansion index was calculated for each public chain from normalized within-repertoire ranks of inferred template counts. A later analysis computed generation probabilities with a VDJ recombination model fitted to out-of-frame rearrangements, and checked the results against IGoR. Hypergeometric tests were used in a later analysis to score TCR-TCR, TCR-HLA and TCR-CMV co-occurrence, with a repertoire-size bias correction applied to the TCR pairs. In a later analysis, false discovery rates were estimated by permuting HLA or CMV assignments 20 times. A later analysis grouped co-occurring TCRs with DBSCAN, adding TCRdist sequence similarity when clustering within HLA-allele-positive subsets. Repertoires with fewer than 30,000 or more than 120,000 public chains, plus five repertoires with anomalous nucleotide sharing, were excluded from co-occurrence clustering. TCRdb limited this immuneACCESS table to in-frame rearrangements with V and J called. A share of clones is missing; checked studies link under half to unresolved V genes, and the rest is unexplained. V, J and clone size derive from that table, while D and trimming were established from the DNA sequence. The table for this sample lists some 100,000 clones; roughly 80% of them were counted only once. The top ten hold around 5% of the sample.

The cohort was made up of approximately 670 healthy bone marrow donors. All cohort members were sampled while nominally healthy, although unrecorded immune exposures were likely present. The donor tested CMV seropositive and was one of the 289 seropositive cohort members. Every donor gave a peripheral blood sample, and the peripheral blood mononuclear cells from that sample were used for TCR beta sequencing. Genomic DNA was extracted from the blood cell samples with the Qiagen DNeasy Blood Extraction Kit. The chain uses TRBV30 and TRBJ1-2; 5 matching bases give a weak D call of TRBD1. Sequenced material: PBMCs. The clonotype was recovered from a man aged 50-60 years in good health and CMV-seropositive. CDR3 reads: CAWSVLQGREANVYGYTF. The bases read TGTGCCTGGAGTGTACTACAAGGCAGGGAGGCTAATGTTTATGGCTACACCTTC.